These T cell receptor beta chains were read from a single sample in a study of control samples from healthy donors and cancer patients. Data came from immunoSEQ multiplex PCR; TCRdb stores just in-frame clones and leaves some out. The sample has around 76,000 clones, around 95% seen once. The sequenced sample consisted of blood. These receptors originate from a woman aged 35 to 49 in good health. The CDR3 runs from the conserved cysteine through the conserved F or W. D genes are given only for firm matches. Rows give clone size only sometimes, using once, few, many, or a class for an expanded clone.

>TRBJ2-7|TRBV24-1|-|TRBD1
CATSDLSDRGYYEQYF
TGTGCCACCAGTGATTTGTCGGACAGGGGTTACTACGAGCAGTACTTC
>TRBJ1-5|TRBV24-1|-|TRBD1
CATSDTPGQGANQPQHF
TGTGCCACCAGTGACACTCCGGGACAGGGTGCCAATCAGCCCCAGCATTTT
>TRBJ2-3|TRBV6-5|-|TRBD2
CASRASGSRTDTQYF
TGTGCCAGCAGGGCTAGCGGGAGTAGGACAGATACGCAGTATTTT
>TRBJ2-3|TRBV7-6|-|TRBD2
CASSPQPGLATDTQYF
TGTGCCAGCAGCCCACAACCGGGACTAGCAACAGATACGCAGTATTTT
>TRBJ2-1|TRBV19|-|TRBD2
CASSIGRLAGGLSYNEQFF
TGTGCCAGTAGTATAGGTCGACTAGCGGGAGGTCTTTCCTACAATGAGCAGTTCTTC
>TRBJ1-5|TRBV10-2|-|TRBD1
CASSEHRDRYNQPQHF
TGCGCCAGCAGTGAGCACCGGGACAGATACAATCAGCCCCAGCATTTT
>TRBJ2-1|TRBV11-2|-|-
CASSLELLAQFF
TGTGCCAGCAGCTTAGAGCTCCTAGCACAGTTCTTC
>TRBJ2-3|TRBV19|once|TRBD2
CASSARLAGLADTQYF
TGTGCCAGTAGTGCCAGACTAGCGGGGTTGGCAGATACGCAGTATTTT
>TRBJ1-5|TRBV5-1|-|-
CASSFQGGQPQHF
TGCGCCAGCAGCTTTCAGGGAGGTCAGCCCCAGCATTTT
>TRBJ2-5|TRBV7-2|-|TRBD2
CASSKRTSLLYQETQYF
TGTGCCAGCAGCAAACGGACTAGCCTGCTGTACCAAGAGACCCAGTACTTC
>TRBJ1-4|TRBV28|-|-
CASSGSQLFF
TGTGCCAGCAGTGGGTCTCAGCTGTTTTTT
>TRBJ1-2|TRBV5-1|-|TRBD1
CASSLGQEVYGYTF
TGCGCCAGCAGCTTAGGACAGGAGGTTTATGGCTACACCTTC
>TRBJ2-7|TRBV5-1|-|TRBD1
CASSDGQGHSYEQYF
TGCGCCAGCAGCGACGGACAGGGCCACTCCTACGAGCAGTACTTC
>TRBJ2-3|TRBV6-5|-|-
CASSYSKLGPDTQYF
TGTGCCAGCAGTTACTCGAAACTTGGGCCCGATACGCAGTATTTT
>TRBJ2-1|TRBV4-2|once|-
CASSPLDGSYNEQFF
TGTGCCAGCAGCCCCCTGGATGGTTCCTACAATGAGCAGTTCTTC
>TRBJ2-2|TRBV10-3|-|-
CAISDTRTSSTGELFF
TGTGCCATCAGTGATACGCGTACGTCCTCCACCGGGGAGCTGTTTTTT
>TRBJ2-7|TRBV5-1|-|-
CASSLERTDAYEQYF
TGCGCCAGCAGCTTGGAACGGACAGATGCCTACGAGCAGTACTTC
>TRBJ1-5|TRBV6-2/TRBV6-3|-|-
CASSLEGYQPQHF
TGTGCCAGCAGTCTGGAAGGGTATCAGCCCCAGCATTTT
>TRBJ2-1|TRBV5-1|once|-
CASSSHNEQFF
TGCGCCAGCAGCTCTCACAATGAGCAGTTCTTC
>TRBJ1-1|TRBV2|-|TRBD1
CASIPRGTNTEAFF
TGTGCCAGCATCCCCAGGGGGACGAACACTGAAGCTTTCTTT
>TRBJ2-1|TRBV9|-|-
CASSPTPDSSYNEQFF
TGTGCCAGCAGCCCAACCCCCGACAGCTCCTACAATGAGCAGTTCTTC
>TRBJ1-3|TRBV5-1|-|-
CASSLGRISGNTIYF
TGCGCCAGCAGCTTGGGACGGATCTCTGGAAACACCATATATTTT
>TRBJ2-7|TRBV6-5|-|TRBD2
CASSYSREGIVEQYF
TGTGCCAGCAGTTACTCAAGGGAGGGGATAGTTGAGCAGTACTTC
>TRBJ2-2|TRBV5-1|once|-
CASSGTTSNTGELFF
TGCGCCAGCAGCGGGACAACCTCGAACACCGGGGAGCTGTTTTTT
>TRBJ2-7|TRBV5-8|-|-
CASSLKLPHFGDEQYF
TGTGCCAGCAGCTTGAAATTACCGCACTTTGGGGACGAGCAGTACTTC
>TRBJ1-5|TRBV5-5|once|-
CASSLSGLRNQPQHF
TGTGCCAGCAGCTTGTCAGGGCTGCGCAATCAGCCCCAGCATTTT
>TRBJ2-1|TRBV7-9|-|TRBD2
CASSTREGNNEQFF
TGTGCCAGCAGCACCCGGGAGGGTAACAATGAGCAGTTCTTC
>TRBJ1-4|TRBV9|-|TRBD1
CASSFSGTGVEKLFF
TGTGCCAGCAGCTTTTCCGGGACAGGGGTTGAAAAACTGTTTTTT
>TRBJ1-2|TRBV28|-|TRBD1
CASSVGTGNRGYTF
TGTGCCAGCAGTGTCGGGACAGGGAACCGTGGCTACACCTTC
>TRBJ1-5|TRBV19|medium-sized|TRBD1
CASTAGQEGHQPQHF
TGTGCCAGTACCGCGGGACAGGAAGGACATCAGCCCCAGCATTTT
>TRBJ2-5|TRBV7-2|-|-
CASRVEAFQETQYF
TGTGCCAGCCGAGTGGAGGCCTTCCAAGAGACCCAGTACTTC
>TRBJ1-5|TRBV30|once|-
CAWSAHGGNQPQHF
TGTGCCTGGAGTGCCCACGGAGGCAATCAGCCCCAGCATTTT
>TRBJ2-7|TRBV23-1|once|TRBD1
CASSQSGTGHFYEQYF
TGCGCCAGCAGTCAATCGGGGACAGGACATTTCTACGAGCAGTACTTC
>TRBJ1-2|TRBV10-3|-|TRBD1
CAISGGQRDYGYTF
TGTGCCATCAGCGGGGGACAGCGCGACTATGGCTACACCTTC
>TRBJ1-1|TRBV4-1|-|-
CASSQDGVGGGDTEAFF
TGCGCCAGCAGCCAAGATGGGGTAGGAGGGGGGGACACTGAAGCTTTCTTT
>TRBJ1-1|TRBV7-9|-|-
CASSFSGAGEAFF
TGTGCCAGCAGCTTTTCGGGGGCCGGTGAAGCTTTCTTT
>TRBJ2-7|TRBV3-1/TRBV3-2|-|-
CASSQSLLIYEQYF
TGTGCCAGCAGCCAGTCGTTATTAATCTACGAGCAGTACTTC
>TRBJ2-1|TRBV19|-|TRBD2
CASSIGRGGNEQFF
TGTGCCAGTAGTATTGGGCGGGGGGGCAATGAGCAGTTCTTC
>TRBJ2-1|TRBV28|once|TRBD2
CASGTSGQTYNEQFF
TGTGCCAGCGGGACTAGCGGCCAAACCTACAATGAGCAGTTCTTC
>TRBJ1-2|TRBV12-3/TRBV12-4|-|-
CASSWSYGYTF
TGTGCCAGCAGTTGGAGCTATGGCTACACCTTC
>TRBJ2-7|TRBV19|-|TRBD1
CASSPTGGGYEQYF
TGTGCCAGTAGTCCGACAGGGGGTGGCTACGAGCAGTACTTC
>TRBJ2-2|TRBV7-9|-|TRBD1
CASSQPDRDSTGELFF
TGTGCCAGCAGCCAACCGGACAGGGACTCGACCGGGGAGCTGTTTTTT
>TRBJ1-2|TRBV9|-|-
CASSVGGRSGYTF
TGTGCCAGCAGCGTAGGGGGCAGAAGTGGCTACACCTTC
>TRBJ2-1|TRBV7-6|once|-
CASSLGGAHNEQFF
TGTGCCAGCAGCTTGGGCGGGGCCCACAATGAGCAGTTCTTC
>TRBJ2-2|TRBV7-3|few|TRBD1
CASSAGTGGLTGELFF
TGTGCCAGCAGCGCGGGGACAGGGGGCCTCACCGGGGAGCTGTTTTTT